The 29 T cell receptor beta chains given below trace back to one sample, sequenced in a study of T cell changes during pregnancy in multiple sclerosis. TCRdb's copy holds only in-frame clones and misses some; the assay was immunoSEQ multiplex PCR. This table holds over 65,000 clones, just over 90% found once. The sequenced sample was peripheral blood, obtained in the first trimester of pregnancy. These TCRs come from a female donor with multiple sclerosis, enrolled in a pregnancy study.

This chain joins TRBV11-2 and TRBJ2-7, with a tentative D call TRBD1 (5 bases). The germline V gene encodes CDR1 SGHAT and CDR2 FQNNGV. This CDR3 comprises 12 residues. The V end lost 3 bases, the J end lost 2 bases, and 5 bases lay between the germline ends. DNA for the CDR3: TGTGCCAGCAGCTTGGACACCTACGAGCAGTACTTC. Protein: CASSLDTYEQYF.

The chain has TRBV28 and TRBJ1-1; 7 nucleotides line up with TRBD1. Germline V gene data show CDR1 as MDHEN and CDR2 as SYDVKM. CDR3 length equals 13 residues. V was pared by 7 bases and J by 4 bases, with 6 bases of the junction left unmatched. The DNA for the CDR3 is TGTGCCAGCATTGCGACAGGGCTCACTGAAGCTTTCTTT. This sequence encodes CASIATGLTEAFF.

This clone was recorded once. The chain recombines TRBV25-1 with TRBJ2-3; TRBD2 matches at 8 bases. CDR1 and CDR2 (germline): MGHDK, SYGVNS. The CDR3 runs 15 residues. The V segment lost 7 bases and the J segment 1 base; nucleotides outside the gene matches: 7. CDR3 loop: CASTPRGAGTDTQYF. CDR3 nucleotide sequence: TGTGCCAGCACGCCGCGGGGGGCTGGCACAGATACGCAGTATTTT.

The chain uses TRBV5-1 and TRBJ2-1; 9 bases match TRBD2. The germline gives CDR1 SGHRS, CDR2 YFSETQ. V gave up 3 bases and J gave up 7 bases; unmatched junction bases: 8. The CDR3 totals 15 residues. Here the CDR3 reads CASSSLAAGGNEQFF. DNA of the CDR3: TGCGCCAGCAGCTCCCTTGCGGCGGGAGGGAATGAGCAGTTCTTC.

This chain joins TRBV5-1 and TRBJ1-1; D perhaps matches TRBD1 (6 bases). The CDR3 length is 14 residues. Per the germline V gene, CDR1 is SGHRS and CDR2 is YFSETQ. V lost 4 bases and J lost 1, with 11 bases in between. The CDR3 here is CASSPSTGNTEAFF. The CDR3 DNA reads as TGCGCCAGCAGCCCCTCGACAGGGAACACTGAAGCTTTCTTT.

The chain employs TRBV7-8 and TRBJ2-1, with 13 bases fitting TRBD2. This CDR3 region has 17 residues. Germline V gives CDR1 SGHVS, CDR2 FQNEAQ. Trimming removed 3 bases from V and 9 bases from J; junction bases left unmatched: 11. CDR3 in amino acids: CASSFSLTSGRKSEQFF. In nucleotides, the CDR3 is TGTGCCAGCAGCTTTTCATTGACTAGCGGGAGGAAAAGTGAGCAGTTCTTC.

This chain's CDR3 is CASKRGGLETQYF. The CDR3 DNA sequence: TGTGCCAGCAAGCGGGGGGGCCTGGAGACCCAGTACTTC. The chain carries TRBV27 and TRBJ2-5; 10 positions agree with TRBD2. J lost 5 bases, V lost 7 bases, and 4 bases had no gene match. The CDR3 has 13 amino acids. Germline lookup yields CDR1 MNHEY and CDR2 SMNVEV (reference sequence).

The chain joins TRBV11-3 to TRBJ2-3; D may be TRBD2 (6 bases). Germline V CDR1 and CDR2: SGHNT, YENEEA. The V and J ends lost 8 bases and 8 bases respectively, with 17 bases between them. The CDR3 totals 13 residues. The CDR3 region is CASGTEGLGTQYF. CDR3 DNA sequence: TGTGCCAGCGGGACGGAGGGCCTGGGTACGCAGTATTTT. Supplemented by reference TRBV11-3 and TRBJ2-3, the full variable domain reads EAGVVQSPRYKIIEKKQPVAFWCNPISGHNTLYWYLQNLGQGPELLIRYENEEAVDDSQLPKDRFSAERLKGVDSTLKIQPAELGDSAVYLCASGTEGLGTQYFGPGTRLTVL.

The chain couples TRBV9 to TRBJ2-5, with 8 bases lining up with TRBD2. V shed 3 bases, J shed 2 bases, and the junction held 6 bases outside the gene matches. Germline loops: CDR1 SGDLS, CDR2 YYNGEE. The CDR3 is 15 amino acids. The CDR3 DNA reads as TGTGCCAGCAGCGCTCATAGCGGGAATCAAGAGACCCAGTACTTC. It yields the protein CASSAHSGNQETQYF.

This clone was seen a few times. CDR3 loop: CASSVGTVGQPQHF. CDR3 coding DNA: TGTGCCAGCAGCGTAGGGACAGTGGGTCAGCCCCAGCATTTT. This chain joins TRBV7-2 and TRBJ1-5, with TRBD1 identical over 7 bases. The V segment lost 5 bases and the J segment 6 bases; nucleotides outside the gene matches: 7. The CDR3 runs to 14 residues. Germline V gene sequence: CDR1 SGHTA, CDR2 FQGNSA.

The rearrangement uses TRBV19 and TRBJ1-2; D might be TRBD1 (6 bases). V gave up 7 bases and J gave up 5 bases, with 11 bases separating them. Per the germline V gene, CDR1 is LNHDA and CDR2 is SQIVND (reference sequence). This CDR3 contains 12 residues. The CDR3 nucleotides read TGTGCCAGTAAACAGGGATTTTATGGCTACACCTTC. Its translation is CASKQGFYGYTF. Full variable domain (remainder filled in from reference TRBV19 and TRBJ1-2): DGGITQSPKYLFRKEGQNVTLSCEQNLNHDAMYWYRQDPGQGLRLIYYSQIVNDFQKGDIAEGYSVSREKKESFPLTVTSAQKNPTAFYLCASKQGFYGYTFGSGTRLTVV.

The chain has TRBV19 and TRBJ2-3; D is unclear. This CDR3 spans 14 amino acids. Germline V gives CDR1 LNHDA, CDR2 SQIVND (reference sequence). Trimming took off 7 bases at V and 0 bases at J, with 11 bases between the two ends. This CDR3 is CASKKFYSTDTQYF. In DNA, the CDR3 is TGTGCCAGTAAAAAATTTTATAGCACAGATACGCAGTATTTT. Filled out from reference TRBV19 and TRBJ2-3, the complete variable domain reads DGGITQSPKYLFRKEGQNVTLSCEQNLNHDAMYWYRQDPGQGLRLIYYSQIVNDFQKGDIAEGYSVSREKKESFPLTVTSAQKNPTAFYLCASKKFYSTDTQYFGPGTRLTVL.

The genes are TRBV5-1 and TRBJ2-7; D is possibly TRBD2 (5 bases). The V gene lost 1 base and the J gene lost 2 bases, with 10 bases spanning the gap. The V gene's germline CDR1 is SGHRS and CDR2 YFSETQ. This CDR3 is built from 14 residues. DNA for the CDR3: TGCGCCAGCAGCTTGAGTGAGGGTACCTACGAGCAGTACTTC. Protein product: CASSLSEGTYEQYF.

The chain is built from TRBV7-2 and TRBJ2-7; TRBD2 agrees at 10 bases. Germline V CDR1 and CDR2: SGHTA, FQGNSA. The CDR3 length is 16 residues. V lost 5 bases, J lost 3 bases, and 10 bases stayed unmatched. Here the CDR3 DNA reads TGTGCCAGCAGCCTCGCGGGGACTAGCGTGGGCTACGAGCAGTACTTC. It encodes CASSLAGTSVGYEQYF. The full variable domain, rest sourced from reference TRBV7-2 and TRBJ2-7, is GAGVSQSPSNKVTEKGKDVELRCDPISGHTALYWYRQSLGQGLEFLIYFQGNSAPDKSGLPSDRFSAERTGGSVSTLTIQRTQQEDSAVYLCASSLAGTSVGYEQYFGPGTRLTVT.

The J gene is TRBJ1-1, the V gene TRBV5-6; perhaps TRBD1 as D (5 bases). The CDR3 spans 14 residues. Trimming stripped 0 bases from V and 7 bases from J, with 13 bases between. The germline CDR1 and CDR2 sequences are SGHDT and YYEEEE. The CDR3 loop reads CASSLDWGGHEAFF. The CDR3 DNA reads TGTGCCAGCAGCTTGGATTGGGGGGGTCATGAAGCTTTCTTT. Supplemented by reference TRBV5-6 and TRBJ1-1, the full variable domain reads DAGVTQSPTHLIKTRGQQVTLRCSPKSGHDTVSWYQQALGQGPQFIFQYYEEEERQRGNFPDRFSGHQFPNYSSELNVNALLLGDSALYLCASSLDWGGHEAFFGQGTRLTVV.

This clone was seen only once. The V and J genes are TRBV6-1 and TRBJ2-2; D possibly corresponds to TRBD1 (5 bases). The CDR3 has 17 residues. The germline V and J ends were trimmed by 1 base and 1 base, with 13 bases remaining between them. From germline, CDR1 is MNHNS and CDR2 SASEGT. DNA for the CDR3: TGTGCCAGCAGTGAAGGGGGCAGAAGCTTGAACACCGGGGAGCTGTTTTTT. It codes for CASSEGGRSLNTGELFF.

V gene TRBV7-9 combines with J gene TRBJ1-6; perhaps TRBD1 as D (5 bases). CDR1 and CDR2 from the germline V gene are SEHNR and FQNEAQ (reference sequence). The CDR3 runs 16 residues. The V gene lost 2 bases and the J gene lost 7 bases, with 15 bases spanning the gap. The CDR3 here is CASSLRAGHGNSPLHF. The CDR3 DNA sequence: TGTGCCAGCAGCTTAAGGGCGGGGCATGGGAATTCACCCCTCCACTTT.

The rearrangement joins TRBV19 to TRBJ1-2; 8 bases are a match to TRBD1. Germline CDR1 is LNHDA and CDR2 is SQIVND (reference sequence). Unmatched junction bases numbered 2, after V lost 3 bases and J lost 2 bases. CDR3 length equals 14 residues. The CDR3 reads CASSIRGPNYGYTF. The DNA for the CDR3 is TGTGCCAGTAGTATCAGGGGGCCCAACTATGGCTACACCTTC.

This chain links TRBV6-4 with TRBJ1-6; TRBD1 matches at 9 bases. From germline, CDR1 is MRHNA and CDR2 SNTAGT. V shed 0 bases, J shed 9 bases, and the junction held 3 bases outside the gene matches. The length of the CDR3 is 15 residues. CDR3 residues: CASSDSTDRGSPLHF. The CDR3 region has the DNA TGTGCCAGCAGTGACTCGACGGACAGGGGTTCACCCCTCCACTTT.

The J gene is TRBJ1-2, the V gene TRBV2; unclear D gene. This CDR3 has 13 residues. Germline CDR1 is SNHLY and CDR2 is FYNNEI. Trimming left V 3 bases short and J 2 bases short, with 7 bases between. The CDR3 DNA follows: TGTGCCAGCAGTGAGACACTCAACTATGGCTACACCTTC. This sequence encodes CASSETLNYGYTF. The entire variable domain, with the rest obtained from reference TRBV2 and TRBJ1-2, is as follows: EPEVTQTPSHQVTQMGQEVILRCVPISNHLYFYWYRQILGQKVEFLVSFYNNEISEKSEIFDDQFSVERPDGSNFTLKIRSTKLEDSAMYFCASSETLNYGYTFGSGTRLTVV.

The chain carries TRBV29-1 and TRBJ1-2; D gene uncertain. This CDR3 has 12 residues. The V and J ends lost 4 bases and 5 bases respectively, with 11 bases between them. CDR1 is SQVTM, CDR2 ANQGSEA, per germline. CDR3 DNA sequence: TGCAGCGTTGGAGAGGGAGGGTATGGCTACACCTTC. As protein: CSVGEGGYGYTF.

This clone was seen a single time. The gene calls are TRBV6-1 and TRBJ1-3; no firm D call. V was cut by 8 bases and J by 8 bases, with 13 bases left in between. The CDR3 loop spans 12 amino acids. CDR1 MNHNS and CDR2 SASEGT come from the germline V gene. CDR3 bases: TGTGCCAGCCCGATGGGAGAGGACACCATATATTTT. Protein sequence: CASPMGEDTIYF.

CDR3 in amino acids: CASSLGRSSGTGPDTQYF. In nucleotides, the CDR3 is TGTGCCAGCAGCTTAGGTCGGTCTAGCGGGACAGGTCCAGATACGCAGTATTTT. This chain uses TRBV7-3 with TRBJ2-3, with D perhaps TRBD2 (9 bases). Trimming removed 2 bases from V and 4 bases from J, with 22 bases in between. The germline V gene has CDR1 SGHTA and CDR2 FQGTGA. This CDR3 comprises 18 residues.

The chain joins TRBV11-3 to TRBJ2-5, with TRBD1 matching 7 bases. The J segment lost 2 bases and the V segment lost 5 bases, leaving 2 bases of the junction unmatched. Germline V gene lookup returns CDR1 SGHNT and CDR2 YENEEA. The CDR3 runs 13 residues. The CDR3 coding sequence is TGTGCCAGCAGCCCGGGACAGCAAGAGACCCAGTACTTC. Residues: CASSPGQQETQYF.

V is TRBV6-1 and J is TRBJ1-5, with D unresolved. The CDR3 is 15 residues long. Germline V gives CDR1 MNHNS, CDR2 SASEGT. V lost 2 bases and J 0 bases, leaving 8 bases between the germline ends. CDR3 sequence: CASSEYRNSNQPQHF. In nucleotides, the CDR3 is TGTGCCAGCAGTGAATATCGTAATAGCAATCAGCCCCAGCATTTT.

The genes are TRBV9 and TRBJ2-5; 8 bases map to TRBD2. Germline assignment: CDR1 SGDLS and CDR2 YYNGEE. This CDR3 has 17 amino acids. V shed 0 bases, J shed 4 bases, and the junction held 11 bases outside the gene matches. CDR3 nucleotide sequence: TGTGCCAGCAGCGTAGGGGGCGGGAGGCCCTCGGGAGAGACCCAGTACTTC. Residues: CASSVGGGRPSGETQYF.

The rearrangement links TRBV7-9 to TRBJ1-3, with no clear D. Germline V CDR1 and CDR2: SEHNR, FQNEAQ (reference sequence). With 4 bases removed from V and 9 bases from J, the gap between germline ends came to 13 bases. The CDR3 length is 13 residues. The CDR3 region has the DNA TGTGCCAGCAGCTCCAACGGAGGAGGCACCATATATTTT. Translation gives CASSSNGGGTIYF. Full variable domain (missing parts from reference TRBV7-9 and TRBJ1-3): DTGVSQNPRHKITKRGQNVTFRCDPISEHNRLYWYRQTLGQGPEFLTYFQNEAQLEKSRLLSDRFSAERPKGSFSTLEIQRTEQGDSAMYLCASSSNGGGTIYFGEGSWLTVV.

V usage is TRBV28 and J usage is TRBJ1-2; TRBD1 might be the D (6 bases). V was pared by 7 bases and J by 5 bases, with 11 bases between. The CDR3 extends over 12 amino acids. Germline V gene lookup returns CDR1 MDHEN and CDR2 SYDVKM. This chain's CDR3 is CASMTQGYGYTF. The CDR3 nucleotides are TGTGCCAGCATGACACAGGGTTATGGCTACACCTTC.

The rearrangement joins TRBV5-1 to TRBJ2-7, with D perhaps matching TRBD2 (5 bases). Germline loops: CDR1 SGHRS, CDR2 YFSETQ. V was pared by 0 bases and J by 2 bases, with 6 bases between. The CDR3 contains 13 residues. CDR3 sequence (DNA): TGCGCCAGCAGCTTGGACGGGACCTACGAGCAGTACTTC. It is translated as CASSLDGTYEQYF.